This TCR beta chain emerged from a study of PD-L1 blockade in urothelial cancer. The CDR3 loop spans 18 amino acids. From germline, CDR1 is LNHNV and CDR2 YYDKDF (reference sequence). Unmatched junction bases numbered 12, after V lost 1 base and J lost 5 bases. The table came from immunoSEQ multiplex PCR; TCRdb's copy has only in-frame clones and leaves some out. The table includes 100,000 to 150,000 clones, about 83% detected once. Time point given: peripheral blood 6 weeks after treatment start. This sample comprised PBMCs, obtained around atezolizumab (anti-PD-L1) treatment. V and J are TRBV15 and TRBJ2-1; 9 bases map to TRBD2. This receptor was taken from a man aged 50-59 years with urothelial cancer. CDR3 in amino acids: CATSRGQKVLAGHNEQFF. The CDR3 nucleotides read TGTGCCACCAGCAGAGGGCAGAAGGTTCTAGCGGGGCACAATGAGCAGTTCTTC. Full variable domain (outside the CDR3, taken from reference TRBV15 and TRBJ2-1): DAMVIQNPRYQVTQFGKPVTLSCSQTLNHNVMYWYQQKSSQAPKLLFHYYDKDFNNEADTPDNFQSRRPNTSFCFLDIRSPGLGDTAMYLCATSRGQKVLAGHNEQFFGPGTRLTVL.